This T cell receptor (beta chain) appears in the sequencing data of a study of blood T cell repertoires in COVID-19. Study overall: The United States, Italy and Spain were the sources of the acute and convalescent COVID-19 samples. T cells, B-cell-depleted T cells, or PBMCs supplied cDNA or gDNA.

The CDR3 totals 16 residues. Trimming removed 2 bases at V and 2 bases at J, with 13 bases between. CDR1 is MNHNS, CDR2 SASEGT, per germline. Original processing methods: Amplification of reference gene primers provided the estimated nucleated cell counts. Here immunoSEQ multiplex PCR was the method, and the copy in TCRdb shows in-frame clones only, minus some. That table is the source of V, J and clone size, and D and trimming were worked out from the DNA. The table has roughly 50,000 clones, 80% to 85% seen once; the top ten hold under 2%. The sample was peripheral blood. The chain joins TRBV6-1 to TRBJ1-5; D is possibly TRBD1 (5 bases). The source of this sequence is a woman aged 60-75 years with acute or convalescent COVID-19. The chain's CDR3 is CASSESRAPGNQPQHF. The CDR3, as DNA: TGTGCCAGCAGTGAATCCAGGGCACCCGGCAATCAGCCCCAGCATTTT.